The 20 T cell receptor beta chains presented below share a single source sample, sequenced in a study of blood T cell repertoires in COVID-19. Using immunoSEQ multiplex PCR, the repertoire was profiled, and TCRdb retains in-frame clones only, with some absent. In the table there are a few hundred thousand clones, less than 85% of which are singletons. The sequenced sample consisted of PBMCs or T cells enriched from blood (not recorded which). All receptors derive from a woman aged 50 to 60 who had recovered from COVID-19.

This sequence joins TRBV5-1 and TRBJ1-2, with 8 positions matching TRBD1. Losses at the gene ends were 4 bases for V and 7 bases for J; bases not matched to a gene: 12. The CDR3 length is 15 residues. The germline gives CDR1 SGHRS, CDR2 YFSETQ. The CDR3 region has the DNA TGCGCCAGCAGCGAACCCCACGGACAGGGCCGTGGCTACACCTTC. Protein sequence: CASSEPHGQGRGYTF.

The genes are TRBV24-1 and TRBJ2-7; the D is unclear. The CDR3 consists of 13 residues. From germline, CDR1 is KGHDR and CDR2 SFDVKD. V lost 12 bases and J lost 0, with 14 bases in between. In DNA form, the CDR3 reads TGTGCCTCCACTATGGGCAACTCCTACGAGCAGTACTTC. Its translation: CASTMGNSYEQYF.

The rearrangement uses TRBV6-6 and TRBJ1-2; 7 positions match TRBD1. Germline CDR1 MNHNY, CDR2 SVGAGI (reference sequence). The CDR3 has 14 amino acids. Trimming removed 1 base from V and 3 bases from J; junction bases left unmatched: 2. The chain's CDR3 is CASSYLTGDYGYTF. The DNA of the CDR3 is TGTGCCAGCAGTTACTTAACAGGGGACTATGGCTACACCTTC.

This clone was counted a single time. The CDR3 coding sequence is TGTGCCAGCAGCTTCGGGTCGGGGGGCGCGGTTAGAGCTTTCTTT. Translated, it gives CASSFGSGGAVRAFF. The rearrangement links TRBV7-9 to TRBJ1-1; tentative D call: TRBD1 (6 bases). V dropped 3 bases and J dropped 10 bases, with 21 bases sitting between them. Germline V gene sequence: CDR1 SEHNR, CDR2 FQNEAQ (reference sequence). CDR3 length: 15 residues.

This clone was seen a few times. The rearrangement links TRBV10-2 to TRBJ1-1; 10 nucleotides match TRBD1. V was pared by 6 bases and J by 5 bases, with 6 bases of the junction left unmatched. Germline assignment: CDR1 WSHSY and CDR2 SAAADI. The CDR3 covers 14 residues. The CDR3 coding sequence is TGCGCCAGCAGCGGGGGGACAGGGGTGACTGAAGCTTTCTTT. Translating gives CASSGGTGVTEAFF.

J is TRBJ2-3 and V is TRBV6-4; tentatively, D is TRBD2 (5 bases). The CDR3 is made up of 14 amino acids. Germline CDR1 is MRHNA and CDR2 is SNTAGT. V was trimmed by 5 bases and J by 9 bases, leaving 18 bases between them. The CDR3 protein is CASSSERGLGTQYF. CDR3 coding DNA: TGTGCCAGCAGTAGCGAGCGCGGGTTGGGCACGCAGTATTTT.

As regards this clone: The same CDR3 arises from other DNA sequences in this sample as well. The V gene is TRBV30, the J gene TRBJ2-6; TRBD2 matches 11 bases. CDR1 is GTSNPN, CDR2 SVGIG, per germline (reference sequence). This CDR3 region has 18 residues. The V and J ends lost 2 bases and 4 bases, in that order; junction bases with no gene match: 10. The CDR3 protein is CAWSILAGGPPGANVLTF. DNA of the CDR3: TGTGCCTGGAGTATATTAGCGGGGGGGCCCCCGGGGGCCAACGTCCTGACTTTC.

The V gene is TRBV7-9, the J gene TRBJ2-4, with 7 bases identical to TRBD2. The J segment lost 3 bases and the V segment lost 1 base, leaving 3 bases of the junction unmatched. Germline CDR1 is SEHNR and CDR2 is FQNEAQ (reference sequence). The CDR3 has 15 residues. For the CDR3, the DNA is TGTGCCAGCAGCTTAGGTTCGGGGGGCAAAAACATTCAGTACTTC. As protein: CASSLGSGGKNIQYF.

The chain joins TRBV6-5 to TRBJ1-2; D gene unclear. The CDR3 sequence is 13 residues long. From germline, CDR1 is MNHEY and CDR2 SVGAGI. Deletions cut 6 bases from V and 4 bases from J, with 12 bases between. The CDR3 sequence: CASSRDFFYGYTF. The CDR3 nucleotides read TGTGCCAGCAGCCGCGACTTCTTCTATGGCTACACCTTC.

The chain is built from TRBV18 and TRBJ1-5, with D maybe TRBD1 (6 bases). The V gene lost 3 bases and the J gene lost 6 bases, with 15 bases spanning the gap. This CDR3 region has 15 residues. Germline lookup yields CDR1 KGHSH and CDR2 LQKENI. The CDR3 DNA follows: TGTGCCAGCTCACCGGGCCCCACAGGGAGTCAGCCCCAGCATTTT. This encodes CASSPGPTGSQPQHF.

A single count supports this clone. The rearrangement links TRBV5-5 to TRBJ1-1; no firm D call. The V and J ends lost 2 bases and 6 bases respectively, with 8 bases between them. CDR1 is SGHKS, CDR2 YYEKEE, per germline (reference sequence). The CDR3 covers 12 residues. CDR3 loop: CASSFNRAEAFF. CDR3 nucleotide sequence: TGTGCCAGCAGCTTCAATCGGGCTGAAGCTTTCTTT.

This clone was counted between two and nine times. The V call is TRBV7-9, the J call TRBJ1-2; D unclear. Germline lookup yields CDR1 SEHNR and CDR2 FQNEAQ (reference sequence). V was pared by 5 bases and J by 6 bases, with 10 bases between. The CDR3 is 12 residues long. The CDR3 sequence is CASSPFGDGYTF. CDR3 nucleotide sequence: TGTGCCAGCAGCCCGTTTGGAGATGGCTACACCTTC.

As to this clone: Its ends do not fully match the called genes, so a read error is possible. The V and J genes are TRBV5-4 and TRBJ1-2; a possible D gene is TRBD1 (6 bases). The CDR3 is 13 amino acids. In germline, CDR1 is SGHNT, CDR2 YYREEE (reference sequence). The CDR3, as DNA: TGTGCCAGCAGCTCACAAGGGGGTGCTGGGTCCCACTTC. It codes for CASSSQGGAGSHF. Together with reference TRBV5-4 and TRBJ1-2, the CDR3 gives the full variable domain: ETGVTQSPTHLIKTRGQQVTLRCSSQSGHNTVSWYQQALGQGPQFIFQYYREEENGRGNFPPRFSGLQFPNYSSELNVNALELDDSALYLCASSSQGGAGSHFGSGTRLTVV.

This chain joins TRBV24-1 and TRBJ2-2, with a possible D match to TRBD1 (5 bases). The CDR3 loop spans 15 amino acids. V was cut by 3 bases and J by 6 bases, with 13 bases left in between. Germline assignment: CDR1 KGHDR and CDR2 SFDVKD. The CDR3 region is CATSDPAGFPGELFF. As DNA, the CDR3 is TGTGCCACCAGTGATCCGGCAGGGTTCCCCGGGGAGCTGTTTTTT.

This chain links TRBV7-3 with TRBJ2-3; no clear D. Trimming took off 1 base at V and 0 bases at J, with 5 bases between the two ends. The CDR3 sequence is 14 residues long. The germline V gene encodes CDR1 SGHTA and CDR2 FQGTGA. The CDR3 loop reads CASSLRASTDTQYF. CDR3 in DNA: TGTGCCAGCAGCTTAAGGGCTAGCACAGATACGCAGTATTTT.

The V gene is TRBV6-6, the J gene TRBJ2-1; D is undetermined. This CDR3 is built from 14 residues. V dropped 2 bases and J dropped 7 bases, with 12 bases sitting between them. Germline CDR1 and CDR2: MNHNY and SVGAGI (reference sequence). CDR3 DNA sequence: TGTGCCAGCAGTTACCCCGGTCGAGCGAATGAGCAGTTCTTC. This sequence encodes CASSYPGRANEQFF.

The DNA of the CDR3 is TGTGCCAGCAGTTCTTTAGCGGGAGGGAAGTACGAGCAGTACTTC. This sequence encodes CASSSLAGGKYEQYF. This chain uses TRBV27 with TRBJ2-7; 11 nucleotides line up with TRBD2. Trimming removed 4 bases from V and 4 bases from J; junction bases left unmatched: 6. CDR3 length: 15 amino acids. Germline CDR1 is MNHEY and CDR2 is SMNVEV (reference sequence).

The gene calls are TRBV30 and TRBJ2-5, with D possibly being TRBD1 (6 bases). V gave up 2 bases and J gave up 4 bases, with 8 bases separating them. This CDR3 contains 12 residues. Germline loops: CDR1 GTSNPN, CDR2 SVGIG (reference sequence). In nucleotides, the CDR3 is TGTGCCTGGAGTTGGGGGCGAGAGACCCAGTACTTC. It yields the protein CAWSWGRETQYF.

CDR3 in amino acids: CAWTGSANYGYTF. In nucleotides, the CDR3 is TGTGCCTGGACAGGATCAGCCAACTATGGCTACACCTTC. The J gene is TRBJ1-2, the V gene TRBV30; D not resolved. V gave up 4 bases and J gave up 2 bases, with 11 bases separating them. This CDR3 is built from 13 residues. CDR1 is GTSNPN and CDR2 is SVGIG in the germline V gene (reference sequence). Full variable domain (missing parts from reference TRBV30 and TRBJ1-2): SQTIHQWPATLVQPVGSPLSLECTVEGTSNPNLYWYRQAAGRGLQLLFYSVGIGQISSEVPQNLSASRPQDRQFILSSKKLLLSDSGFYLCAWTGSANYGYTFGSGTRLTVV.

The gene calls are TRBV7-2 and TRBJ2-1, with 11 bases aligning to TRBD2. Trimming removed 6 bases from V and 5 bases from J; junction bases left unmatched: 6. The length of the CDR3 is 15 residues. CDR1 is SGHTA, CDR2 FQGNSA, per germline. The CDR3 loop reads CASRVSGGANNEQFF. Written as DNA, the CDR3 is TGTGCCAGCAGAGTTAGCGGGGGGGCAAACAATGAGCAGTTCTTC.